This entry lists 30 T cell receptor beta chains sequenced from one sample in a study of human T cells and chemical hapten exposure (dated by TCRdb to the early 2020s). Receptor libraries were prepared by RACE. TCRdb records NextSeq 500 as the sequencer. TCRdb redid the processing of the public reads, applying fastp at Q25 and MiXCR, and retained in-frame beta chains. Every entry covers one CDR3 protein and lists the most common genes and DNA from its rows. This sample holds 65,000 to 100,000 distinct CDR3 sequences; approximately 6.6% were observed only once. Approximately 1.2% of the sample comes from the top ten. The time point label, read with the paper, signifies: patch test 2, 6 weeks after DPC sensitization. Taken with the paper, the label for treatment or condition translates to: therapeutic diphenylcyclopropenone sensitization with weekly scalp DPC. The material sequenced was whole blood, taken in connection with sensitization to the hapten diphenylcyclopropenone (DPC). Receptor source: a woman younger than 45 with alopecia areata. Some clones in this sample may be carry-over from other donors' samples.

This clonotype was seen repeatedly, ten times or more. V and J are TRBV12-3 or TRBV12-4 and TRBJ1-1, with a weak D call TRBD1 (5 bases). CDR3 size: 14 residues. Trimming took 5 bases from V and 1 from J, leaving 11 bases between them. The CDR3 spells CASSHRRQNTEAFF. The CDR3 DNA follows: TGTGCCAGCAGTCACAGGAGACAGAACACTGAAGCTTTCTTT.

This clonotype was found many times. The chain carries TRBV7-9 and TRBJ1-1; D might be TRBD1 (5 bases). V was pared by 0 bases and J by 0 bases, with 8 bases between. CDR3 length: 15 residues. The germline V gene has CDR1 SEHNR and CDR2 FQNEAQ (reference sequence). The chain's CDR3 is CASSLAGGMNTEAFF. CDR3 DNA: TGTGCCAGCAGCTTAGCGGGGGGGATGAACACTGAAGCTTTCTTT.

This clonotype came up many times. The genes are TRBV4-1 and TRBJ2-3; no firm D call. Germline V gene lookup returns CDR1 MGHRA and CDR2 YSYEKL. V lost 0 bases, J lost 1 base, and 8 bases lay in between. The CDR3 is made up of 15 amino acids. The CDR3 region has the DNA TGCGCCAGCAGCCAAGACCCCTCCGGCACAGATACGCAGTATTTT. It yields the protein CASSQDPSGTDTQYF.

This clonotype was observed many times. This chain uses TRBV7-9 with TRBJ2-3, with TRBD2 matching 10 bases. This CDR3 is 18 amino acids long. Unmatched junction bases numbered 10, after V lost 4 bases and J lost 0 bases. The germline gives CDR1 SEHNR, CDR2 FQNEAQ (reference sequence). CDR3 sequence: CASSSLAGKLVSTDTQYF. CDR3 in DNA: TGTGCCAGCAGCTCACTAGCGGGGAAGCTGGTGAGCACAGATACGCAGTATTTT.

There are many counts of this clonotype. The chain links TRBV6-4 to TRBJ1-1; D gene uncertain. The germline V gene has CDR1 MRHNA and CDR2 SNTAGT. This CDR3 region has 14 residues. Trimming shortened V by 5 bases and J by 3 bases, and 13 bases separated the two germline ends. The CDR3 DNA sequence: TGTGCCAGCAGTCTTTGGGTTGGGCACACTGAAGCTTTCTTT. It translates to CASSLWVGHTEAFF.

This clonotype was counted at least ten times. The chain has TRBV29-1 and TRBJ1-2; 9 positions match TRBD1. CDR3 length: 14 amino acids. The V gene's germline CDR1 is SQVTM and CDR2 ANQGSEA. The trim removed 4 bases at V and 1 base at J, leaving 4 bases unmatched. The CDR3: CSVAPGQGNYGYTF. CDR3 in DNA: TGCAGCGTTGCTCCGGGACAGGGTAACTATGGCTACACCTTC.

The chain is built from TRBV30 and TRBJ2-7; TRBD2 matches 9 bases. The CDR3 consists of 14 residues. V trimming: 0 bases; J trimming: 4 bases; junction bases outside the gene matches: 4. Looked up from germline, CDR1 is GTSNPN and CDR2 is SVGIG (reference sequence). Here the CDR3 reads CAWSVGTSRYEQYF. The CDR3 DNA reads as TGTGCCTGGAGTGTAGGGACTAGCCGTTACGAGCAGTACTTC.

In its sample, this clonotype was seen many times. J is TRBJ2-1 and V is TRBV12-3 or TRBV12-4; 11 nucleotides align to TRBD2. With 7 bases clipped from V and 6 bases from J, the junction kept 2 bases outside the gene matches. This CDR3 has 13 residues. CDR3 residues: CASTGTSGNEQFF. Here the CDR3 DNA reads TGTGCCAGCACCGGGACTAGCGGCAATGAGCAGTTCTTC.

This clonotype was counted many times. The chain couples TRBV18 to TRBJ1-1; 7 bases are a match to TRBD1. This CDR3 is built from 15 residues. CDR1 is KGHSH and CDR2 is LQKENI in the germline V gene. V lost 1 base, J lost 5 bases, and 7 bases stayed unmatched. The DNA for the CDR3 is TGTGCCAGCTCACCACAAGGGGTCAGGGGGACTGAAGCTTTCTTT. The encoded protein is CASSPQGVRGTEAFF.

At least ten counts were recorded for this clonotype. The chain has TRBV6-5 and TRBJ2-3, with D perhaps TRBD2 (5 bases). The CDR3 runs 14 residues. Deletions cut 5 bases from V and 3 bases from J, with 12 bases between. From germline, CDR1 is MNHEY and CDR2 SVGAGI. The CDR3: CASSRVRETDTQYF. The CDR3 coding sequence is TGTGCCAGCAGTAGGGTCCGGGAAACAGATACGCAGTATTTT.

The chain carries TRBV7-8 and TRBJ1-4; D gene uncertain. The germline V gene has CDR1 SGHVS and CDR2 FQNEAQ. Trimming took off 1 base at V and 8 bases at J, with 8 bases between the two ends. The CDR3 consists of 13 residues. The CDR3 nucleotides are TGTGCCAGCAGCTTAGGGGAGTTGGAAAAACTGTTTTTT. Its translation is CASSLGELEKLFF.

As to this clonotype: A much larger clone differs from this one at a single base, so this may be a read error. The chain recombines TRBV21-1 with TRBJ2-5; the tabulated D call, TRBD1, remains unverified against the DNA. TRBV21-1 is a pseudogene. The CDR3 consists of 14 residues. The CDR3 sequence is CTSSTKGRDETQYF. The CDR3 DNA follows: TGTACCAGCAGCACAAAGGGCAGGGACGAGACCCAGTACTTC.

In its sample, this clonotype was seen many times. The chain links TRBV11-2 to TRBJ1-2; D is perhaps TRBD1 (5 bases). There are 16 residues in the CDR3. Germline V lookup: CDR1 SGHAT, CDR2 FQNNGV. Trimming pared 0 bases from V and 0 bases from J, leaving 11 bases between. The CDR3 here is CASSLDGAGTNYGYTF. The CDR3, as DNA: TGTGCCAGCAGCTTAGATGGGGCAGGGACTAACTATGGCTACACCTTC.

This clonotype was recorded many times. The chain is built from TRBV5-8 and TRBJ1-6, with 7 bases aligning to TRBD1. The CDR3 has 15 amino acids. Germline V gives CDR1 SGHTS, CDR2 YDEGEE. V was pared by 4 bases and J by 4 bases, with 5 bases of the junction left unmatched. CDR3 in DNA: TGTGCCAGCAGCCTGGACAGGCCGTATAATTCACCCCTCCACTTT. Translating gives CASSLDRPYNSPLHF.

This clonotype was picked up a small number of times. The J gene is TRBJ2-1, the V gene TRBV10-3, with D perhaps matching TRBD1 (6 bases). The CDR3 spans 14 residues. The germline V gene has CDR1 ENHRY and CDR2 SYGVKD. The V and J ends lost 7 bases and 4 bases respectively, with 14 bases between them. CDR3 protein: CAITRTVPYNEQFF. The CDR3, as DNA: TGTGCCATCACCCGGACAGTTCCTTACAATGAGCAGTTCTTC.

This clonotype was seen more than once but under ten times. The chain uses TRBV11-2 and TRBJ1-1; 7 nucleotides line up with TRBD1. In germline, CDR1 is SGHAT, CDR2 FQNNGV. The CDR3 spans 14 residues. With V trimmed by 1 base and J by 5 bases, 4 bases remained unmatched. CDR3 amino acids: CASSLVRGVTEAFF. The CDR3 DNA reads as TGTGCCAGCAGCTTAGTCAGGGGGGTAACTGAAGCTTTCTTT.

In its sample, this clonotype was seen many times. The chain couples TRBV18 to TRBJ2-3, with 11 bases lining up with TRBD1. This CDR3 contains 16 residues. Germline loops: CDR1 KGHSH, CDR2 LQKENI. With V trimmed by 7 bases and J by 0 bases, 6 bases remained unmatched. CDR3: CASLDRGRGSTDTQYF. CDR3 in DNA: TGTGCCAGCTTGGACAGGGGGCGTGGGAGCACAGATACGCAGTATTTT.

This chain uses TRBV6-2 or TRBV6-3 with TRBJ1-1; weak D call: TRBD1 (5 bases). V was shortened by 0 bases and J by 5 bases, with 16 bases between the two germline ends. Germline assignment: CDR1 MNHEY and CDR2 SVGEGT. The CDR3 has 16 amino acids. The CDR3 DNA sequence: TGTGCCAGCAGTTACTCGCAGGGAGGGAGTCGAACTGAAGCTTTCTTT. As protein: CASSYSQGGSRTEAFF.

In this sample, this clonotype turned up many times. The rearrangement uses TRBV28 and TRBJ1-6, with TRBD1 identical over 9 bases. The germline CDR1 and CDR2 sequences are MDHEN and SYDVKM. J gave up 10 bases and V 2 bases, and 21 bases lay outside the gene matches. The CDR3 length is 20 residues. Written as DNA, the CDR3 is TGTGCCAGCAGTTTAGGTTACCTGAGACAGGGGGTCTCGGGTAAATCACCCCTCCACTTT. Translating gives CASSLGYLRQGVSGKSPLHF.

This clonotype came up many times. The chain has TRBV5-1 and TRBJ2-3, with 7 bases aligning to TRBD1. The CDR3 runs to 14 residues. The J segment lost 4 bases and the V segment lost 7 bases, leaving 9 bases of the junction unmatched. The germline gives CDR1 SGHRS, CDR2 YFSETQ. The CDR3 DNA reads TGCGCCAGCCGGACAGGTTGGGGGCCAGATACGCAGTATTTT. It yields the protein CASRTGWGPDTQYF.

This clonotype was seen repeatedly, ten times or more. The chain has TRBV2 and TRBJ1-5; 8 positions match TRBD1. The CDR3 is 14 amino acids. Germline V gene lookup returns CDR1 SNHLY and CDR2 FYNNEI. Trimming at V came to 6 bases and at J to 2 bases, leaving 3 bases not matched to a gene. CDR3 DNA sequence: TGTGCCAGCAGGGGACAGGCGGGCAATCAGCCCCAGCATTTT. Translated, it gives CASRGQAGNQPQHF.

This clonotype was seen repeatedly, ten times or more. V is TRBV29-1 and J is TRBJ2-1; D is unclear. Germline CDR1 is SQVTM and CDR2 is ANQGSEA. The CDR3 totals 11 residues. With 4 bases removed from V and 4 bases from J, the gap between germline ends came to 5 bases. The CDR3 here is CSVGSYNEQFF. The CDR3 bases are TGCAGCGTTGGGAGTTACAATGAGCAGTTCTTC.

The sample holds many counts of this clonotype. The chain carries TRBV4-1 and TRBJ1-1, with no clear D. CDR1 MGHRA and CDR2 YSYEKL come from the germline V gene. The germline V and J ends were trimmed by 6 bases and 1 base, with 15 bases remaining between them. This CDR3 is built from 15 residues. CDR3 nucleotides: TGCGCCAGCAGTCTCCTACTATCAGAGAACACTGAAGCTTTCTTT. This sequence encodes CASSLLLSENTEAFF.

The chain couples TRBV27 to TRBJ1-2, with D perhaps matching TRBD1 (6 bases). There are 12 residues in the CDR3. The V and J ends lost 3 bases and 8 bases respectively, with 10 bases between them. Germline loops: CDR1 MNHEY, CDR2 SMNVEV (reference sequence). The CDR3 sequence is CASSLGGQGYTF. DNA of the CDR3: TGTGCCAGCAGTTTGGGGGGGCAGGGCTACACCTTC.

This clonotype showed up many times. The DNA of the CDR3 is TGCAGTGCACGCCCCAATGAGCAGTTCTTC. It specifies CSARPNEQFF. This rearrangement joins TRBV20-1 to TRBJ2-1; the D is unclear. V was pared by 6 bases and J by 6 bases, with 6 bases between. The CDR3 contains 10 residues. Looked up from germline, CDR1 is DFQATT and CDR2 is SNEGSKA (reference sequence).

This clonotype was seen ten or more times. V gene TRBV14 combines with J gene TRBJ1-2; D is ambiguous. Trimming removed 0 bases from V and 2 bases from J, with 4 bases in between. The CDR3 runs to 13 residues. CDR1 SGHDN and CDR2 FVKESK come from the germline V gene. CDR3 nucleotide sequence: TGTGCCAGCAGCCAAGAACAGAACTATGGCTACACCTTC. Protein sequence: CASSQEQNYGYTF.

This clonotype has at least ten counts. The chain employs TRBV12-3 or TRBV12-4 and TRBJ1-2, with D tentatively TRBD1 (5 bases). The V end was cut by 6 bases, the J end by 0 bases, with 11 bases between. The CDR3 runs 14 residues. CDR3 in amino acids: CASRDTAANYGYTF. The CDR3 DNA sequence: TGTGCCAGCAGGGACACGGCAGCTAACTATGGCTACACCTTC.

This clonotype showed up many times. The V gene is TRBV3-1, the J gene TRBJ2-7; D possibly corresponds to TRBD2 (5 bases). Germline CDR1 LGHDT, CDR2 YNNKEL (reference sequence). V shed 0 bases and J shed 2 bases, with 14 bases lying between them. The CDR3 length is 16 residues. The CDR3 spells CASSQELGGGPYEQYF. As DNA, the CDR3 is TGTGCCAGCAGCCAAGAATTAGGCGGCGGGCCCTACGAGCAGTACTTC.

This sequence joins TRBV7-9 and TRBJ1-4; a possible D gene is TRBD1 (6 bases). Trimming left V 5 bases short and J 5 bases short, with 30 bases between. Germline V gene sequence: CDR1 SEHNR, CDR2 FQNEAQ (reference sequence). The CDR3 is 20 residues long. The DNA of the CDR3 is TGTGCCAGCAGCGACGGACAGATTTTTCCGAATGAAAAACCGAATGAAAAACTGTTTTTT. This sequence encodes CASSDGQIFPNEKPNEKLFF.

This clonotype was picked up many times. The chain recombines TRBV7-3 with TRBJ2-1, with a possible D match to TRBD2 (6 bases). Germline lookup yields CDR1 SGHTA and CDR2 FQGTGA. The length of the CDR3 is 14 residues. Trimming cost V 2 bases and J 8 bases, with 13 bases left between them. CDR3 sequence (DNA): TGTGCCAGCAGCTTAGGGGGACTCCAGGATGAGCAGTTCTTC. This sequence encodes CASSLGGLQDEQFF.